The sequence of this TCR beta chain was determined in a study of T cells in Graves' hyperthyroidism and ophthalmopathy. On this clonotype itself: Its cognate antigen is unknown.

This CDR3 spans 17 amino acids. From germline, CDR1 is LGHNT and CDR2 FRNRAP. V was pared by 2 bases and J by 2 bases, with 8 bases of the junction left unmatched. It was considered stable Graves' hyperthyroidism when ophthalmopathy did not progress within 18 months. The hyperthyroidism was newly diagnosed and had lasted under 2 months; the patients were aged 18 to 65. It was 8 to 10 ml of fresh peripheral blood that supplied the PBMCs. Amplification targeted TCR beta CDR3 regions from RNA transcripts. The HTBI primer set drove a first-round RT-PCR of the TCR CDR3. One entry per CDR3 protein results from TCRdb running MiXCR on the multiplex PCR reads. Of about 320,000 distinct CDR3 sequences listed, over 15% were seen once; the top ten hold approximately 33%. Study observations and caveats: The model forecast ophthalmopathy, anticipating it by a median about 7 months before onset.

The chain is built from TRBV12-5 and TRBJ2-7; 11 nucleotides line up with TRBD2. The sample consisted of blood. The receptor's source is a man aged 25 to 40 with Graves' hyperthyroidism. In DNA, the CDR3 is TGTGCTAGTGGTTTGTCAGTCCGACTAGCGGGAACCTACGAGCAGTACTTC. The encoded protein is CASGLSVRLAGTYEQYF.